The rows below give T cell receptor beta chains drawn from one sample of a study of Graves' ophthalmopathy and Graves' hyperthyroidism. TCRdb reanalysed the multiplex PCR reads using MiXCR and keeps one entry per CDR3 protein. The sample holds a few hundred thousand distinct CDR3 sequences, under 45% seen once. Sequencing was done on a sample of peripheral blood or thyroid tissue (not recorded which). The source of these receptors is an adult man with Graves' hyperthyroidism. CDR3s include the opening cysteine and the closing phenylalanine or tryptophan. Each record gives: D gene, V gene, clone size, J gene, CDR3 DNA, CDR3 protein. D genes are given only for firm matches. Some rows have no size entry. The others give once, few or many, or a class for an expanded clone.

-,TRBV24-1,many,TRBJ2-1,TGTGCCACCAGTTTCGGCAGCAACTACAATGAGCAGTTCTTC,CATSFGSNYNEQFF
TRBD1,TRBV4-2,few,TRBJ1-1,TGTGCCAGCAGCCCGCACTTAGGACAGGGGATCACTGAAGCTTTCTTT,CASSPHLGQGITEAFF
-,TRBV29-1,many,TRBJ2-7,TGCAGCGTTGTTAGGAGGCAGTCCTACGAGCAGTACTTC,CSVVRRQSYEQYF
-,TRBV29-1,once,TRBJ2-5,TGCAGCGTTGCGGAGCTAAACCAAGAGACCCAGTACTTC,CSVAELNQETQYF
-,TRBV15,-,TRBJ2-3,TGTGCCACCAGCAGAGACGTACCATCACTCACCGCGGATACGCAGTATTTT,CATSRDVPSLTADTQYF
-,TRBV7-8,-,TRBJ2-1,TGTGCCAGCAGCTTAGGGGACCGAGGCCCGTTCTTC,CASSLGDRGPFF
-,TRBV10-3,many,TRBJ1-3,TGTGCCATCAGTGAGGGGGGGACGTCGGGAAACACCATATATTTT,CAISEGGTSGNTIYF
-,TRBV12-3/TRBV12-4,many,TRBJ2-7,TGTGCCAGCAGTACGTTAGGGGGAAGCGAGCAGTACTTC,CASSTLGGSEQYF
-,TRBV7-3,many,TRBJ1-1,TGTGCCAGCAGCTTCCGGAAGAACACTGAAGCTTTCTTT,CASSFRKNTEAFF
-,TRBV15,-,TRBJ1-2,TGTGCTACCAGCTTTCATTTCCAGGACCCCCTGGGATATGGCTACACCTTC,CATSFHFQDPLGYGYTF
-,TRBV7-9,-,TRBJ2-7,TGCGCCAGCATCGGCAGAAATTACGAGCAGTACTTC,CASIGRNYEQYF
TRBD1,TRBV13,-,TRBJ1-2,TGTGCCAGCAGCTTGCGGGACAGCTATGGCTACACCTTC,CASSLRDSYGYTF
TRBD1,TRBV7-8,-,TRBJ1-1,TGTGCCAGCAGCTTACAGGGACAGGCTAACACTGAAGCTTTCTTT,CASSLQGQANTEAFF
-,TRBV29-1,many,TRBJ2-7,TGCAGCGTTGAAATAGCCGAAAAGGCCTACGAGCAGTACTTC,CSVEIAEKAYEQYF
TRBD2,TRBV29-1,-,TRBJ2-7,TGCAGCCAGCGGGGCCAAGACGCCGAGCAGTACTTC,CSQRGQDAEQYF
-,TRBV19,many,TRBJ1-1,TGTGCCAGTAGTATAGTTACGGACACAGAAATGAACACTGAAGCTTTCTTT,CASSIVTDTEMNTEAFF
-,TRBV9,many,TRBJ2-7,TGTGCCAGCAGCGTAGGTAGTGGCAGCACCTACGAGCAGTACTTC,CASSVGSGSTYEQYF
-,TRBV7-2,-,TRBJ2-5,TGTGCCAGCAGCGTTGGTGTGGGCAAGATAGAGACCCGGTACTTC,CASSVGVGKIETRYF
TRBD1,TRBV29-1,once,TRBJ1-3,TGCAGCTTGGACAGGGGCTCTGGAAACACCATATATTTT,CSLDRGSGNTIYF
-,TRBV10-3,-,TRBJ2-7,TGTGCCATCAGGACTTACGAGCAGTACTTC,CAIRTYEQYF
TRBD2,TRBV2,few,TRBJ2-7,TGTGCCAGCAGCTTAGGAGGGGGACTAGCCTACGAGCAGTACTTC,CASSLGGGLAYEQYF
-,TRBV29-1,many,TRBJ2-5,TGCAGCACCGAACAAGAGACCCAGTACTTC,CSTEQETQYF
TRBD1,TRBV20-1,many,TRBJ2-5,TGCAGTGCTAGAGTTCCGAACAGGGGGGAAGAGACCCAGTACTTC,CSARVPNRGEETQYF
TRBD1,TRBV5-1,-,TRBJ2-1,TGCGCCAGCAGCTTTGACAGGGACTACAATGAGCAGTTCTTC,CASSFDRDYNEQFF
-,TRBV7-9,-,TRBJ2-2,TGTGCCAGCAGTTTTTGGAATACGAACACCGGGGAGCTGTTTTTT,CASSFWNTNTGELFF
-,TRBV3-1,few,TRBJ1-4,TGTGCCAGCAGCCAAGGACCTACTGAAAAACTGTTTTTT,CASSQGPTEKLFF
-,TRBV15,-,TRBJ2-7,TGTGCTAGCCCTGATAGGGACGAGCAGTACTTC,CASPDRDEQYF
TRBD1,TRBV12-3/TRBV12-4,many,TRBJ1-3,TGTGCCAGCAGTCAGGGGGCGTCTGGAAACACCATATATTTT,CASSQGASGNTIYF
-,TRBV29-1,-,TRBJ1-5,TGCAGCGTTGGTTTAGGGGATCAGCCCCAGCATTTT,CSVGLGDQPQHF
-,TRBV2,-,TRBJ1-5,TGTGCCAGCAGTGACAGGGTCAGAAATCAGCCCCAGCATTTT,CASSDRVRNQPQHF
-,TRBV4-1,-,TRBJ2-7,TGCGCCAGCAGCCAAGAAGTTAAGGGTAGGGTTAAGGGTTTTGGGGAGCAGTACTTC,CASSQEVKGRVKGFGEQYF
-,TRBV2,many,TRBJ1-2,TGTGCCAGCAGTGCAGGGGAGGACTATGGCTACACCTTC,CASSAGEDYGYTF
-,TRBV20-1,many,TRBJ1-4,TGCAGTGCTAGCCTCACAACTAATGAAAAACTGTTTTTT,CSASLTTNEKLFF
TRBD1,TRBV5-1,-,TRBJ2-2,TGCGCCAGCAGCTTGAGGGACAGCGGAAACACCGGGGAGCTGTTTTTT,CASSLRDSGNTGELFF
TRBD1,TRBV20-1,-,TRBJ1-2,TGCAGTGCTAGCGGGACAGGGCAGGACTATGGCTACACCTTC,CSASGTGQDYGYTF
TRBD1,TRBV19,many,TRBJ1-1,TGTGCCAGTAGCACAGACAGGGGACGGTCTGAAGCTTTCTTT,CASSTDRGRSEAFF
TRBD2,TRBV10-3,-,TRBJ2-3,TGTGCCATCAGTGAGTCGAGGGGAGGGGATACGCAGTATTTT,CAISESRGGDTQYF
-,TRBV7-9,few,TRBJ2-3,TGTGCCAGCAGTCGGCTAGGACAGAGCACAGATACGCAGTATTTT,CASSRLGQSTDTQYF
TRBD1,TRBV10-3,few,TRBJ2-3,TGTGCCATCAGTGAGAAGGGACAGATCACAGATACGCAGTATTTT,CAISEKGQITDTQYF
TRBD2,TRBV2,few,TRBJ2-2,TGTGCCAGCAGTGAGACTAGCGGGAGGACCGCCGGGGAGCTGTTTTTT,CASSETSGRTAGELFF
-,TRBV12-3/TRBV12-4,many,TRBJ2-7,TGTGCCAGCAGCCCGCGTGAGAAGGACATCTGGTCTCCCTACGAGCAGTACTTC,CASSPREKDIWSPYEQYF
-,TRBV7-9,many,TRBJ2-2,TGTGCCAGCAGCTTTGCCTCCGGGGAGCTGTTTTTT,CASSFASGELFF
-,TRBV9,few,TRBJ1-1,TGTGCCAGCAGCCCGACTCTTTCTGGGACTGAAGCTTTCTTT,CASSPTLSGTEAFF
-,TRBV12-3/TRBV12-4,few,TRBJ2-2,TGTGCCAGCAGTTTATACGGTCCAAAGGGACACACGAACACCGGGGAGCTGTTTTTT,CASSLYGPKGHTNTGELFF
-,TRBV5-1,many,TRBJ1-5,TGCGCCAGCAGCTTGGGGCCTCAGCTGGGCGACGGCAATCAGCCCCAGCATTTT,CASSLGPQLGDGNQPQHF
-,TRBV10-3,-,TRBJ1-1,TGTGCCAGCAGTTACGGACTCGGGTTGGGCACTGAAGCTTTCTTT,CASSYGLGLGTEAFF
TRBD2,TRBV4-2,-,TRBJ2-6,TGTGCCAGCAGCCTTCTAGCGGGTGTGAGCTCTGGGGCCAACGTCCTGACTTTC,CASSLLAGVSSGANVLTF
TRBD1,TRBV10-3,-,TRBJ2-2,TGTGCCATCAGGGGACAGCCGGGGTACAATGGGGAGCTGTTTTTT,CAIRGQPGYNGELFF
TRBD1,TRBV20-1,many,TRBJ1-1,TGCAGTGCTAGCGGACAGGGGTTCACTGAAGCTTTCTTT,CSASGQGFTEAFF
TRBD1,TRBV29-1,many,TRBJ1-5,TGCAGCGTTCAGGGGGGGAATCAGCCCCAGCATTTT,CSVQGGNQPQHF
TRBD1,TRBV7-2,few,TRBJ2-6,TGTGCCAGCAGCGACTCAGGGGGCTCTGGGGCCAACGTCCTGACTTTC,CASSDSGGSGANVLTF
-,TRBV6-6,many,TRBJ2-7,TGTGCCAGCAGTATCACCTGGGGAGACGAGCAGTACTTC,CASSITWGDEQYF